What follows are 22 T cell receptor beta chains derived from one specimen sequenced in a study of CD8+ T cells in alopecia areata. Described treatment: oral pan-JAK inhibitor, 5-10 mg twice daily. The authors extracted RNA and reverse transcribed it into cDNA as the sequencing template. The data were produced by immunoSEQ multiplex PCR, yet TCRdb's version contains in-frame clones alone and is incomplete. The table includes roughly 120,000 clones, less than 75% detected once. This specimen consisted of CD8+ T cells sorted from blood, obtained at week 4, from a patient treated with tofacitinib. All receptors come from a human donor with alopecia areata.

This clone was observed a single time. V and J are TRBV10-2 and TRBJ1-2, with D tentatively TRBD1 (6 bases). Deletions cut 6 bases from V and 7 bases from J, with 15 bases between. Germline values: CDR1 WSHSY, CDR2 SAAADI. The CDR3 covers 13 residues. This CDR3 is CASSQGIVSGYTF. The CDR3, as DNA: TGCGCCAGCAGCCAGGGGATTGTTAGTGGCTACACCTTC.

Only a few counts were recorded for this clone. The chain carries TRBV29-1 and TRBJ2-3; no definite D call. The CDR3 sequence is 12 residues long. Germline lookup yields CDR1 SQVTM and CDR2 ANQGSEA. The germline V and J ends were trimmed by 4 bases and 2 bases, with 7 bases remaining between them. CDR3 nucleotides: TGCAGCGTTGCGGACCACACAGATACGCAGTATTTT. This translates into CSVADHTDTQYF.

The chain is built from TRBV30 and TRBJ2-1; a weak D match, TRBD1 (5 bases). Looked up from germline, CDR1 is GTSNPN and CDR2 is SVGIG (reference sequence). Trimming took off 0 bases at V and 5 bases at J, with 8 bases between the two ends. The CDR3 is 13 residues long. CDR3 protein: CAWSVQEDNEQFF. In DNA form, the CDR3 reads TGTGCCTGGAGTGTACAGGAAGACAATGAGCAGTTCTTC.

This clone was counted a few times. The chain recombines TRBV13 with TRBJ2-1; D is perhaps TRBD1 or TRBD2 (5 bases each). Germline V gene lookup returns CDR1 PRHDT and CDR2 FYEKMQ (reference sequence). This CDR3 is 13 amino acids long. Trimming shortened V by 8 bases and J by 10 bases, and 18 bases separated the two germline ends. CDR3 bases: TGTGCCAGCTCTCTTAAGGGTTGGGGGGAGCAGTTCTTC. Its translation: CASSLKGWGEQFF.

This chain connects TRBV6-6 to TRBJ1-5, with D possibly being TRBD1 (6 bases). Germline-derived CDR1 and CDR2 are MNHNY and SVGAGI (reference sequence). The V end was cut by 5 bases, the J end by 7 bases, with 18 bases between. The CDR3 loop spans 15 amino acids. The CDR3 loop reads CASSTRVQGDQPQHF. The CDR3 DNA is TGTGCCAGCAGTACCCGTGTACAGGGTGACCAGCCCCAGCATTTT.

The genes are TRBV27 and TRBJ1-3; D is unclear. Per the germline V gene, CDR1 is MNHEY and CDR2 is SMNVEV (reference sequence). Deletions cut 4 bases from V and 2 bases from J, with 6 bases between. The CDR3 consists of 13 residues. The CDR3 coding sequence is TGTGCCAGCAGTTCGATTGCTGGAAACACCATATATTTT. It codes for CASSSIAGNTIYF.

The chain recombines TRBV5-1 with TRBJ2-1; D not resolved. V lost 4 bases and J 3 bases, leaving 8 bases between the germline ends. The CDR3 spans 13 residues. Germline V gene lookup returns CDR1 SGHRS and CDR2 YFSETQ. As DNA, the CDR3 is TGCGCCAGCAGCAAGAAAGACTACAATGAGCAGTTCTTC. Translated: CASSKKDYNEQFF.

Only a few counts were recorded for this clone. This chain joins TRBV30 and TRBJ2-3, with 8 bases fitting TRBD1. Germline lookup yields CDR1 GTSNPN and CDR2 SVGIG (reference sequence). This CDR3 region has 15 residues. J lost 0 bases, V lost 2 bases, and 4 bases had no gene match. CDR3 protein: CAWSRTGSSTDTQYF. The CDR3 nucleotides read TGTGCCTGGAGTCGGACAGGGAGTAGCACAGATACGCAGTATTTT.

This clone has a handful of counts. The V and J genes are TRBV6-1 and TRBJ2-7; 10 bases are shared with TRBD1. The CDR3 length is 16 residues. Germline CDR1 is MNHNS and CDR2 is SASEGT. The trim removed 3 bases at V and 0 bases at J, leaving 5 bases unmatched. CDR3 residues: CASSDADRGNSYEQYF. DNA for the CDR3: TGTGCCAGCAGTGACGCGGACAGGGGGAACTCCTACGAGCAGTACTTC.

This chain joins TRBV6-6 and TRBJ2-5; 7 bases agree with TRBD1. Unmatched junction bases numbered 3, after V lost 4 bases and J lost 1 base. This CDR3 has 14 residues. Germline CDR1 is MNHNY and CDR2 is SVGAGI (reference sequence). The CDR3 DNA reads TGTGCCAGCAGTTCTGGGACAGCCCAAGAGACCCAGTACTTC. Translating gives CASSSGTAQETQYF.

V and J are TRBV7-9 and TRBJ2-7, with D hard to call. The V gene's germline CDR1 is SEHNR and CDR2 FQNEAQ (reference sequence). Trimming left V 4 bases short and J 6 bases short, with 10 bases between. This CDR3 comprises 12 residues. CDR3 sequence reads: CASSSPIVEQYF. CDR3 in DNA: TGTGCCAGCAGCTCCCCAATTGTCGAGCAGTACTTC.

This clone has just a few counts. The rearrangement joins TRBV29-1 to TRBJ2-1; D not resolved. The CDR3 consists of 11 residues. Deletions cut 6 bases from V and 7 bases from J, with 10 bases between. Germline V lookup: CDR1 SQVTM, CDR2 ANQGSEA. The DNA of the CDR3 is TGCAGCGTCTATAGTTCGAATGAGCAGTTCTTC. It is translated as CSVYSSNEQFF.

The genes are TRBV5-6 and TRBJ1-2; TRBD1 agrees at 8 bases. This CDR3 is built from 14 residues. Germline V gives CDR1 SGHDT, CDR2 YYEEEE. Trimming cost V 3 bases and J 7 bases; bases outside gene matches: 8. CDR3 in DNA: TGTGCCAGCAGCTCGGACAGGGCGCCGCGTGGCTACACCTTC. It codes for CASSSDRAPRGYTF.

The gene calls are TRBV7-9 and TRBJ2-5, with 7 bases fitting TRBD2. V shed 4 bases and J 4 bases; nucleotides not matched to a gene: 3. This CDR3 is built from 13 residues. Germline V gives CDR1 SEHNR, CDR2 FQNEAQ (reference sequence). The CDR3 DNA follows: TGTGCCAGCAGCTCCCAGCGGGGAGAGACCCAGTACTTC. Translated: CASSSQRGETQYF.

J is TRBJ2-7 and V is TRBV5-1; unclear D gene. This CDR3 is built from 13 residues. V was pared by 0 bases and J by 6 bases, with 10 bases between. CDR1 and CDR2 (germline): SGHRS, YFSETQ. CDR3 sequence: CASSLEDRVEQYF. DNA of the CDR3: TGCGCCAGCAGCTTGGAGGACCGGGTCGAGCAGTACTTC.

Only a few counts were recorded for this clone. The chain joins TRBV25-1 to TRBJ2-1; D is unclear. Trimming cost V 0 bases and J 3 bases, with 3 bases left between them. This CDR3 is 13 amino acids long. Germline values: CDR1 MGHDK, CDR2 SYGVNS. For the CDR3, the DNA is TGTGCCAGCAGTGAATACATCTACAATGAGCAGTTCTTC. This translates into CASSEYIYNEQFF.

The chain is built from TRBV7-2 and TRBJ2-7; 8 bases are shared with TRBD2. Losses at the gene ends were 5 bases for V and 6 bases for J; bases not matched to a gene: 15. This CDR3 has 16 residues. The germline V gene encodes CDR1 SGHTA and CDR2 FQGNSA. CDR3 residues: CASSPWLSGAELEQYF. DNA for the CDR3: TGTGCCAGCAGCCCGTGGCTTAGCGGGGCTGAGCTCGAGCAGTACTTC.

The gene calls are TRBV5-1 and TRBJ2-7; D might be TRBD2 (5 bases). Germline V gene sequence: CDR1 SGHRS, CDR2 YFSETQ. Trimming cost V 2 bases and J 5 bases, with 11 bases left between them. The CDR3 is made up of 13 amino acids. Here the CDR3 DNA reads TGCGCCAGCAGCTTAGAGGGAGTCCACGAGCAGTACTTC. This gives the protein CASSLEGVHEQYF. The full variable domain, its missing parts supplied by reference TRBV5-1 and TRBJ2-7, is KAGVTQTPRYLIKTRGQQVTLSCSPISGHRSVSWYQQTPGQGLQFLFEYFSETQRNKGNFPGRFSGRQFSNSRSEMNVSTLELGDSALYLCASSLEGVHEQYFGPGTRLTVT.

Only a few counts were recorded for this clone. V and J are TRBV29-1 and TRBJ1-3; D uncertain. The V gene lost 4 bases and the J gene lost 4 bases, with 14 bases spanning the gap. The CDR3 covers 14 residues. Germline V gene data show CDR1 as SQVTM and CDR2 as ANQGSEA. CDR3 DNA sequence: TGCAGCGTTGTGTACATCACGGAGGGAAACACCATATATTTT. Its translation: CSVVYITEGNTIYF.

This clone has just a few counts. The V call is TRBV9, the J call TRBJ2-3, with TRBD2 identical over 7 bases. This CDR3 spans 16 amino acids. Per germline, CDR1 SGDLS and CDR2 YYNGEE. Trimming cost V 3 bases and J 2 bases; bases outside gene matches: 9. CDR3 sequence reads: CASSEEPGLTTDTQYF. The CDR3 DNA reads as TGTGCCAGCAGCGAGGAACCGGGACTAACCACAGATACGCAGTATTTT. Together with reference TRBV9 and TRBJ2-3, the CDR3 gives the full variable domain: DSGVTQTPKHLITATGQRVTLRCSPRSGDLSVYWYQQSLDQGLQFLIQYYNGEERAKGNILERFSAQQFPDLHSELNLSSLELGDSALYFCASSEEPGLTTDTQYFGPGTRLTVL.

The chain employs TRBV19 and TRBJ2-3, with TRBD1 identical over 9 bases. Germline V gives CDR1 LNHDA, CDR2 SQIVND (reference sequence). Trimming at V came to 5 bases and at J to 2 bases, leaving 5 bases not matched to a gene. The CDR3 covers 15 residues. CDR3 protein: CASSPRDRDTDTQYF. In DNA form, the CDR3 reads TGTGCCAGTAGTCCCCGGGACAGGGACACAGATACGCAGTATTTT. The variable domain in full, with the rest retrieved from reference TRBV19 and TRBJ2-3, is DGGITQSPKYLFRKEGQNVTLSCEQNLNHDAMYWYRQDPGQGLRLIYYSQIVNDFQKGDIAEGYSVSREKKESFPLTVTSAQKNPTAFYLCASSPRDRDTDTQYFGPGTRLTVL.

The rearrangement joins TRBV7-9 to TRBJ2-5; 8 nucleotides align to TRBD2. Germline trimming cut 5 bases from V and 3 bases from J; bases unmatched to any gene: 8. The germline V gene has CDR1 SEHNR and CDR2 FQNEAQ (reference sequence). CDR3 length: 15 residues. The CDR3 DNA is TGTGCCAGCAGCCAAGGCTGGGGACTAGAAGAGACCCAGTACTTC. It codes for CASSQGWGLEETQYF.